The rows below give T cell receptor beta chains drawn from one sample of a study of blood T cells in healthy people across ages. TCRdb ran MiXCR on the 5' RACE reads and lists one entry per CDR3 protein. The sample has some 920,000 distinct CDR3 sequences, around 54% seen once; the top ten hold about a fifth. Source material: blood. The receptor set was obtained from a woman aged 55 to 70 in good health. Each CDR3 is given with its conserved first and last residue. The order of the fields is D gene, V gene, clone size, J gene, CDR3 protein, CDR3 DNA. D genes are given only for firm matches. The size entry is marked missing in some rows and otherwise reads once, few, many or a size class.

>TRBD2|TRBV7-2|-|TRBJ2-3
CASSSGLAFRSDTQYF
TGTGCCAGCAGCTCGGGACTAGCTTTTCGGAGTGATACGCAGTATTTT
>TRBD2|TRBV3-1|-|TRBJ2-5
CASSQGIAGGPKETQYF
TGTGCCAGCAGCCAAGGGATAGCGGGAGGGCCGAAAGAGACCCAGTACTTC
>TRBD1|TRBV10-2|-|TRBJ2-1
CASSLGQWRNEQFF
TGCGCCAGCAGTCTGGGACAGTGGCGCAATGAGCAGTTCTTC
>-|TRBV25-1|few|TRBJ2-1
CASSDRGSLKDEQFF
TGTGCCAGCAGTGACCGGGGGTCTCTTAAGGATGAGCAGTTCTTC
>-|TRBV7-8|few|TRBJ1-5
CASSLGYQPQHF
TGTGCCAGCAGCTTGGGGTATCAGCCCCAGCATTTT
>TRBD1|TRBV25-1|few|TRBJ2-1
CASSEYMWGGRGQLGEQFF
TGTGCCAGCAGTGAATATATGTGGGGAGGCAGGGGGCAATTGGGTGAGCAGTTCTTC
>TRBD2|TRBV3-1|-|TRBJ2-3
CASSSHGTSGRMQYF
TGTGCCAGCAGCTCACACGGGACTAGCGGGAGGATGCAGTATTTT
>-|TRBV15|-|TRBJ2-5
CATSRVLIQETQYF
TGTGCCACCAGCAGAGTACTGATCCAAGAGACCCAGTACTTC
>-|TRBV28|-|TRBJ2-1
CATRTASSYNGQFF
TGTGCCACCAGGACAGCTAGCTCCTACAATGGGCAGTTCTTC
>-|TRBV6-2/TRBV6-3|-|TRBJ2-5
CASSYSISPGLLVHSYNEQYF
TGTGCCAGCAGTTACTCGATCTCCCCCGGGTTGTTGGTACACTCCTACAATGAGCAGTACTTC
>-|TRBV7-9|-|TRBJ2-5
CASSLELGGGETQYF
TGTGCCAGCAGCCTGGAGTTGGGAGGAGGAGAGACCCAGTACTTC
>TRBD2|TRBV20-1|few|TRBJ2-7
CSAHKGLAGGEQYF
TGCAGTGCCCATAAAGGACTAGCGGGAGGAGAGCAGTACTTC
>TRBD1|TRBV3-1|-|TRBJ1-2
CASSQRRGRGDGYTF
TGTGCCAGCAGCCAACGGAGGGGGCGCGGGGATGGCTACACCTTC
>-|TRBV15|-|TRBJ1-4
CATSRVPPRNEKLFF
TGTGCCACCAGCAGAGTCCCGCCCCGAAATGAAAAACTGTTTTTT
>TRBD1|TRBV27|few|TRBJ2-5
CASRPGPGQIKETQYF
TGTGCCAGCAGACCTGGACCGGGACAGATTAAAGAGACCCAGTACTTC
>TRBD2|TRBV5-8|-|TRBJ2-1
CASSVRGSGGYNEQFF
TGTGCCAGCAGCGTTCGAGGTAGCGGGGGATACAATGAGCAGTTCTTC
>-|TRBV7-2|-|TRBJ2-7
CASSSSPGEQYF
TGTGCCAGCAGCTCTAGTCCGGGGGAGCAGTACTTC
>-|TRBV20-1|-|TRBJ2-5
CSARDPSQPGEQYF
TGCAGTGCTAGAGATCCGTCTCAGCCAGGGGAGCAGTACTTC
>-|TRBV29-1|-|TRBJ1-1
CSVEVPSWVTEAFF
TGCAGCGTTGAAGTCCCTTCTTGGGTCACTGAAGCTTTCTTT
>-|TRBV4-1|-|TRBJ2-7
CASSQVVQAPYEQYF
TGCGCCAGCAGCCAAGTCGTGCAGGCCCCCTACGAGCAGTACTTC
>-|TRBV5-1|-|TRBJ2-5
CASSWAGETQYF
TGCGCCAGCAGCTGGGCGGGTGAGACCCAGTACTTC
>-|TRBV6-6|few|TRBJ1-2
CASRYQGGGYTF
TGTGCCAGCAGGTACCAGGGAGGTGGCTACACCTTC
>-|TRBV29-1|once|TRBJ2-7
CSVGVTSYEQYF
TGCAGCGTTGGGGTCACCAGTTACGAGCAGTACTTC
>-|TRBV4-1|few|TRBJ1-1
CASSQGALGGTEAFF
TGCGCCAGCAGCCAAGGTGCCCTGGGGGGGACTGAAGCTTTCTTT
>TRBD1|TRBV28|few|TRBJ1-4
CASSPGGQYNEKLFF
TGTGCCAGCTCTCCGGGGGGACAGTATAATGAAAAACTGTTTTTT
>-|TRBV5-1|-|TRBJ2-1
CASSFSDYEQFF
TGCGCCAGCAGCTTCTCTGATTATGAGCAGTTCTTC
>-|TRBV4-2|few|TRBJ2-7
CASSQDDSYYEQYF
TGTGCCAGCAGCCAAGACGACAGCTACTACGAGCAGTACTTC
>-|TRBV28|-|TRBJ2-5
CASREGQKTQYF
TGTGCCAGCAGGGAGGGCCAAAAGACCCAGTACTTC
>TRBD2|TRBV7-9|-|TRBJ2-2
CASSPIAGLGGELFF
TGTGCCAGCAGCCCTATAGCGGGACTTGGCGGGGAGCTGTTTTTT
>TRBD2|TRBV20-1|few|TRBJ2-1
CSGATGLAVNNEQFF
TGCAGTGGGGCTACTGGACTAGCGGTGAACAATGAGCAGTTCTTC
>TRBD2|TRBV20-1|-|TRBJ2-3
CSATGTSLRTDTQYF
TGCAGTGCGACAGGGACTAGCCTTCGCACAGATACGCAGTATTTT
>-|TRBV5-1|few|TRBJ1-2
CASSPSGTKGYTF
TGCGCCAGCAGCCCTTCCGGGACGAAAGGCTACACCTTC
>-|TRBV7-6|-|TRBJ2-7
CASSLVFSHSPNEQYF
TGTGCCAGCAGCTTAGTTTTCAGTCATAGCCCCAATGAGCAGTACTTC
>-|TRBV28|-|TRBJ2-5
CASRITGTTQETQHF
TGTGCCAGCAGAATAACCGGGACAACTCAAGAGACCCAGCACTTC
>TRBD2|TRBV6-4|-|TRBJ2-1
CASSDPEREEGPYNEQFF
TGTGCCAGCAGTGACCCCGAGCGGGAAGAGGGGCCTTACAATGAGCAGTTCTTC
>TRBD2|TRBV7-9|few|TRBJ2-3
CASRSKRTSGPSFTDTQYF
TGTGCCAGCAGATCGAAGCGGACTAGCGGGCCCTCTTTCACAGATACGCAGTATTTT
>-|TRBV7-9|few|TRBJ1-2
CASSLGGVNYGYTF
TGTGCCAGCAGCTTAGGGGGAGTTAACTATGGCTACACCTTC
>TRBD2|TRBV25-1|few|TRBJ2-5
CASSRRPGQGLEARLAGVETQYF
TGTGCCAGCAGTCGTCGACCGGGACAGGGTCTGGAGGCCCGACTAGCGGGAGTTGAGACCCAGTACTTC
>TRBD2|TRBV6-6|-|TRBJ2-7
CASSFPQSSGAYEQYF
TGTGCCAGCAGTTTTCCTCAGTCTAGCGGGGCCTACGAGCAGTACTTC
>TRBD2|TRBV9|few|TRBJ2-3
CASSPRPGGDTQYF
TGTGCCAGCAGCCCCCGACCCGGGGGGGATACGCAGTATTTT
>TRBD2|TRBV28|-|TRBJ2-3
CASGTSGKGSTDTQYF
TGTGCCAGCGGGACTAGCGGGAAAGGTTCAACAGATACGCAGTATTTT
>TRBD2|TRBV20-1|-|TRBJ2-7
CSAREGSGIVYEQYF
TGCAGTGCTAGAGAGGGTAGCGGGATTGTCTACGAGCAGTACTTC
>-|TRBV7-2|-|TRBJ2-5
CASSGGGRAQETQYF
TGTGCCAGCAGTGGAGGGGGGCGGGCCCAAGAGACCCAGTACTTC
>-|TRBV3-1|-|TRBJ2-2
CASSQVSELFF
TGTGCCAGCAGCCAAGTATCGGAGCTGTTTTTT
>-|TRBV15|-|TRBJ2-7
CATSRGPRVSYEQYF
TGTGCCACCAGCAGAGGTCCCCGGGTTTCCTACGAGCAGTACTTC
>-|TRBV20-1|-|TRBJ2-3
CSAPPSVLVDTQYF
TGCAGTGCTCCACCTAGCGTCCTGGTTGATACGCAGTATTTT